Below, 20 T cell receptor beta chains from the same sample are listed, as sequenced in a study of cytomegalovirus exposure and HLA in healthy donors. Researchers ran the PCR with 60 Vbeta and 13 Jbeta primers. Sequencing was performed with immunoSEQ multiplex PCR; in TCRdb, only in-frame clones are kept and a portion is missing. The sample includes fewer than 150,000 clones, 85% to 90% seen only once; the top ten take under 8.5%. The sequenced material came from PBMCs. The receptors originated from a woman aged 25 to 39 in good health and CMV-seropositive.

This chain uses TRBV30 with TRBJ1-1, with 9 bases identical to TRBD1. CDR3 length: 13 amino acids. Germline V gene lookup returns CDR1 GTSNPN and CDR2 SVGIG (reference sequence). Germline trimming cut 6 bases from V and 4 bases from J; bases unmatched to any gene: 6. CDR3 nucleotide sequence: TGTGCCTGTACGGACAGGGGTGGCACTGAAGCTTTCTTT. Amino acids: CACTDRGGTEAFF.

The chain carries TRBV7-9 and TRBJ2-7; no clear D gene. The CDR3 has 15 residues. CDR1 SEHNR and CDR2 FQNEAQ come from the germline V gene (reference sequence). V lost 5 bases, J lost 5 bases, and 19 bases lay in between. CDR3 in DNA: TGTGCCAGCAGCGTGTTCGGTTCCCTCAGCGACGAGCAGTACTTC. This translates into CASSVFGSLSDEQYF.

J is TRBJ1-5 and V is TRBV7-6, with TRBD1 identical over 10 bases. V dropped 0 bases and J dropped 0; count of bases not matched to a gene: 8. In germline, CDR1 is SGHVS, CDR2 FNYEAQ. CDR3 length: 19 residues. The CDR3 protein is CASSLAQGQGINSNQPQHF. The CDR3 DNA reads as TGTGCCAGCAGCTTAGCGCAGGGACAGGGGATTAATAGCAATCAGCCCCAGCATTTT.

The rearrangement links TRBV5-4 to TRBJ2-1; tentative D call: TRBD1 (6 bases). This CDR3 is built from 15 residues. Germline V gene lookup returns CDR1 SGHNT and CDR2 YYREEE (reference sequence). V was pared by 5 bases and J by 6 bases, with 18 bases between. In nucleotides, the CDR3 is TGTGCCAGCAGTTTAGGCGGCCAGACAGGCAATGAGCAGTTCTTC. Encoded protein: CASSLGGQTGNEQFF.

The chain links TRBV5-8 to TRBJ2-7, with D possibly TRBD1 on 5 matching bases. The CDR3 is made up of 14 amino acids. CDR1 and CDR2 (germline): SGHTS, YDEGEE. Trimming removed 4 bases at V and 0 bases at J, with 11 bases between. This CDR3 reads CASSLGQTSYEQYF. The CDR3 DNA reads TGTGCCAGCAGCCTCGGACAAACCTCCTACGAGCAGTACTTC. The whole variable domain, filled in from reference TRBV5-8 and TRBJ2-7, reads EAGVTQSPTHLIKTRGQQATLRCSPISGHTSVYWYQQALGLGLQFLLWYDEGEERNRGNFPPRFSGRQFPNYSSELNVNALELEDSALYLCASSLGQTSYEQYFGPGTRLTVT.

This chain joins TRBV30 and TRBJ2-1, with 13 bases matching TRBD2. Germline CDR1 and CDR2: GTSNPN and SVGIG (reference sequence). V shed 5 bases, J shed 7 bases, and the junction held 8 bases outside the gene matches. The CDR3 has 15 amino acids. The CDR3 sequence: CAWCSGTSGNNEQFF. For the CDR3, the DNA is TGTGCCTGGTGTTCCGGGACTAGCGGGAATAATGAGCAGTTCTTC.

This clone appeared a few times. The chain employs TRBV6-6 and TRBJ1-2; 7 bases fit TRBD1. Per the germline V gene, CDR1 is MNHNY and CDR2 is SVGAGI (reference sequence). With V trimmed by 2 bases and J by 7 bases, 4 bases remained unmatched. The length of the CDR3 is 13 residues. CDR3 residues: CASSYAAGGGYTF. CDR3 coding DNA: TGTGCCAGCAGTTACGCGGCAGGGGGTGGCTACACCTTC.

The chain recombines TRBV5-1 with TRBJ2-1, with D tentatively TRBD1 (5 bases). Germline loops: CDR1 SGHRS, CDR2 YFSETQ. Trimming removed 3 bases at V and 8 bases at J, with 12 bases between. This CDR3 spans 13 amino acids. In nucleotides, the CDR3 is TGCGCCAGCAGCTCCCAGGGTTGGTATGAGCAGTTCTTC. It specifies CASSSQGWYEQFF.

The chain has TRBV2 and TRBJ2-2, with D unclear. This CDR3 spans 13 amino acids. Germline V gives CDR1 SNHLY, CDR2 FYNNEI. V was pared by 7 bases and J by 8 bases, with 14 bases between. The chain's CDR3 is CASNQVSPGELFF. DNA of the CDR3: TGTGCCAGCAACCAGGTTTCCCCGGGGGAGCTGTTTTTT.

The chain recombines TRBV30 with TRBJ2-3; D not certain. Trimming removed 5 bases at V and 2 bases at J, with 5 bases between. Germline loops: CDR1 GTSNPN, CDR2 SVGIG (reference sequence). The CDR3 has 11 residues. CDR3 DNA sequence: TGTGCCTGGGAACTCACAGATACGCAGTATTTT. Residues: CAWELTDTQYF.

This clone was seen more than once but under ten times. Germline is not matched at one junction end, which may reflect a read error. The genes are TRBV2 and TRBJ1-6, with 7 bases matching TRBD1. The germline gives CDR1 SNHLY, CDR2 FYNNEI. This CDR3 spans 12 amino acids. The CDR3 nucleotides are TGTGCCAGCAGCCCAGACAGGGCCCCTGGCTACTTT. It translates to CASSPDRAPGYF. The complete variable domain, with remaining parts taken from reference TRBV2 and TRBJ1-6, reads EPEVTQTPSHQVTQMGQEVILRCVPISNHLYFYWYRQILGQKVEFLVSFYNNEISEKSEIFDDQFSVERPDGSNFTLKIRSTKLEDSAMYFCASSPDRAPGYFGNGTRLTVT.

V is TRBV5-6 and J is TRBJ2-5, with 10 bases fitting TRBD2. V lost 1 base to trimming and J lost 3 bases; unmatched junction nucleotides: 3. This CDR3 is built from 15 residues. In germline, CDR1 is SGHDT, CDR2 YYEEEE. The CDR3 nucleotides read TGTGCCAGCAGCTTGAGTCTAGCGGGGGAAGAGACCCAGTACTTC. It specifies CASSLSLAGEETQYF.

This chain links TRBV27 with TRBJ2-3; 10 nucleotides agree with TRBD2. V lost 0 bases to trimming and J lost 5 bases; unmatched junction nucleotides: 11. This CDR3 has 18 residues. Germline V gene lookup returns CDR1 MNHEY and CDR2 SMNVEV (reference sequence). The CDR3 protein is CASSLSWSGRAEVDTQYF. The CDR3 DNA follows: TGTGCCAGCAGTTTATCGTGGAGCGGGAGGGCCGAGGTAGATACGCAGTATTTT.

J is TRBJ1-1 and V is TRBV14; 8 bases map to TRBD1. The length of the CDR3 is 13 residues. Germline V gene data show CDR1 as SGHDN and CDR2 as FVKESK. V trimming: 4 bases; J trimming: 6 bases; junction bases outside the gene matches: 4. The CDR3 bases are TGTGCCAGCAGCCCAAGGGGACAGGCTGAAGCTTTCTTT. Translation gives CASSPRGQAEAFF.

The chain couples TRBV28 to TRBJ1-6; 8 bases are a match to TRBD1. Unmatched junction bases numbered 7, after V lost 6 bases and J lost 9 bases. CDR1 and CDR2 from the germline V gene are MDHEN and SYDVKM. This CDR3 comprises 14 residues. The CDR3 DNA reads as TGTGCCAGCAGACCGACAGGGGAGGGTTCACCCCTCCACTTT. Translation gives CASRPTGEGSPLHF.

V is TRBV2 and J is TRBJ1-2, with no clear D. CDR1 and CDR2 from the germline V gene are SNHLY and FYNNEI. The CDR3 is 16 amino acids. V was trimmed by 2 bases and J by 4 bases, leaving 17 bases between them. CDR3 region: CASSEPPGGLAYGYTF. DNA for the CDR3: TGTGCCAGCAGTGAACCCCCGGGAGGGTTGGCCTATGGCTACACCTTC.

The chain's CDR3 is CASTPRTGMNTEAFF. As DNA, the CDR3 is TGTGCCAGCACCCCCAGAACAGGCATGAACACTGAAGCTTTCTTT. The chain carries TRBV6-5 and TRBJ1-1; D might be TRBD1 (5 bases). Trimming cost V 7 bases and J 0 bases, with 15 bases left between them. The CDR3 has 15 residues. Germline V gives CDR1 MNHEY, CDR2 SVGAGI.

The V gene is TRBV28, the J gene TRBJ2-7; 13 positions match TRBD2. This CDR3 has 13 residues. From germline, CDR1 is MDHEN and CDR2 SYDVKM. The ends lost 6 bases at V and 5 bases at J; junction bases unmatched: 1. In DNA, the CDR3 is TGTGCCAGCAGACTAGCGGGAGGGGACGAGCAGTACTTC. Protein: CASRLAGGDEQYF.

The J gene is TRBJ1-2, the V gene TRBV5-1; D may be TRBD1 (6 bases). Germline CDR1 SGHRS, CDR2 YFSETQ. V was clipped by 0 bases and J by 0 bases, with 9 bases between them. The CDR3 runs to 15 residues. The CDR3 here is CASSLDRDANYGYTF. In DNA form, the CDR3 reads TGCGCCAGCAGCTTGGACAGGGATGCTAACTATGGCTACACCTTC.

The J gene is TRBJ2-1, the V gene TRBV2, with D possibly being TRBD2 (5 bases). Per the germline V gene, CDR1 is SNHLY and CDR2 is FYNNEI. The V gene lost 7 bases and the J gene lost 4 bases, with 11 bases spanning the gap. The CDR3 totals 13 residues. CDR3 in DNA: TGTGCCAGCAAACGGGAATCGTACAATGAGCAGTTCTTC. Its protein product is CASKRESYNEQFF. Combining the CDR3 with reference TRBV2 and TRBJ2-1 gives the whole variable domain EPEVTQTPSHQVTQMGQEVILRCVPISNHLYFYWYRQILGQKVEFLVSFYNNEISEKSEIFDDQFSVERPDGSNFTLKIRSTKLEDSAMYFCASKRESYNEQFFGPGTRLTVL.